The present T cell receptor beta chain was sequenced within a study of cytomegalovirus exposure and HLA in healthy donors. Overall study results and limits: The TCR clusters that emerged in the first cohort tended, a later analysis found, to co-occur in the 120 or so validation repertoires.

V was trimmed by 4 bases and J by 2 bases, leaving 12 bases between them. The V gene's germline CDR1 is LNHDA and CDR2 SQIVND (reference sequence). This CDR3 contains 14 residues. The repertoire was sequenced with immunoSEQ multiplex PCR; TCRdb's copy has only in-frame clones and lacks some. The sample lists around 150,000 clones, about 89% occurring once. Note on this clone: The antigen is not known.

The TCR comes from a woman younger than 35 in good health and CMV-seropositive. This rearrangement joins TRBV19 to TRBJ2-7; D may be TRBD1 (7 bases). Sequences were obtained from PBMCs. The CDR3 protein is CASSRGGGPYEQYF. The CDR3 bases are TGTGCCAGTAGTAGAGGAGGGGGCCCCTACGAGCAGTACTTC. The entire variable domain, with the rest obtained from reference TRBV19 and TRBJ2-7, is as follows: DGGITQSPKYLFRKEGQNVTLSCEQNLNHDAMYWYRQDPGQGLRLIYYSQIVNDFQKGDIAEGYSVSREKKESFPLTVTSAQKNPTAFYLCASSRGGGPYEQYFGPGTRLTVT.